This T cell receptor (beta chain) was documented in a study of naive and memory T cell subsets. This clonotype was seen just once. Trimming cost V 7 bases and J 7 bases, with 23 bases left between them. CDR3 length equals 14 residues. Germline V gives CDR1 SQVTM, CDR2 ANQGSEA. Both TRBC1 and TRBC2 were covered by a beta constant-region primer of two equimolar oligonucleotides. Four rounds of PCR amplified the ligated cDNA using nested alpha and beta constant-region primers plus SP2. TCRdb reprocessed the UMI-ligation and nested PCR reads via MiXCR and lists one record per CDR3 protein. The table has some 110,000 distinct CDR3 sequences, 35% to 40% seen once; the top ten hold 0.8% to 1%.

Sequences were obtained from central memory CD4+ T cells from blood. The sequence came from a human donor in good health. The V and J genes are TRBV29-1 and TRBJ2-7; D possibly matches TRBD1 or TRBD2 (5 bases each). The DNA of the CDR3 is TGCAGCGCCCTCTTTGGGACGGCAGGCCGGGAGCAGTACTTC. It codes for CSALFGTAGREQYF.